A selection of T cell receptor beta chains follows, all from one sample in a study of blood T cells in healthy people across ages. TCRdb recomputed calls from the 5' RACE reads with MiXCR, one row per CDR3 protein. Among about a million distinct CDR3 sequences, around two fifths were seen once, and the ten largest hold about an eighth. The sequenced sample consisted of blood. Receptors were obtained from a man aged 18 to 30 in good health. Both conserved end residues are trimmed from each CDR3. Fields, in order: V gene, J gene, CDR3 protein.

v_gene: TRBV12-3/TRBV12-4
j_gene: TRBJ1-5
CDR3aa: ASSLRGQHLPPSNQPQH

v_gene: TRBV20-1
j_gene: TRBJ2-1
CDR3aa: SARDLAGGGEQF

v_gene: TRBV7-2
j_gene: TRBJ2-1
CDR3aa: ASSSRTSGGPDEQF

v_gene: TRBV12-3/TRBV12-4
j_gene: TRBJ2-3
CDR3aa: ASSRPRRDAQY

v_gene: TRBV6-4
j_gene: TRBJ2-1
CDR3aa: ASSVAESSYNEQF

v_gene: TRBV2
j_gene: TRBJ2-3
CDR3aa: ASSSQGAQDTQY

v_gene: TRBV7-2
j_gene: TRBJ1-5
CDR3aa: ASSLLGDGNQPQH

v_gene: TRBV4-1
j_gene: TRBJ2-3
CDR3aa: ASSQGSSRPDTQY

v_gene: TRBV12-3/TRBV12-4
j_gene: TRBJ2-1
CDR3aa: ASRSGVLEQF

v_gene: TRBV4-1
j_gene: TRBJ1-1
CDR3aa: ASSQEEGALTEAF

v_gene: TRBV6-2/TRBV6-3
j_gene: TRBJ2-5
CDR3aa: ASSYSLTSQKETQY

v_gene: TRBV12-3/TRBV12-4
j_gene: TRBJ1-4
CDR3aa: ASSAGQTLNEKLF

v_gene: TRBV12-3/TRBV12-4
j_gene: TRBJ1-6
CDR3aa: ASIDRGSNSPLH

v_gene: TRBV20-1
j_gene: TRBJ1-1
CDR3aa: SATQPAGVTEAF

v_gene: TRBV4-3
j_gene: TRBJ2-2
CDR3aa: ASSQDVTHQNTGELF

v_gene: TRBV6-6
j_gene: .
CDR3aa: ASRNRGDYNEQY

v_gene: TRBV20-1
j_gene: TRBJ2-7
CDR3aa: SVSRGVNEQY

v_gene: TRBV20-1
j_gene: TRBJ1-5
CDR3aa: SARDQGRTNQPQH

v_gene: TRBV4-3
j_gene: TRBJ2-1
CDR3aa: ASSQDTLGVAYNEQF

v_gene: TRBV7-2
j_gene: TRBJ1-2
CDR3aa: ASSPPPGGINYGYT